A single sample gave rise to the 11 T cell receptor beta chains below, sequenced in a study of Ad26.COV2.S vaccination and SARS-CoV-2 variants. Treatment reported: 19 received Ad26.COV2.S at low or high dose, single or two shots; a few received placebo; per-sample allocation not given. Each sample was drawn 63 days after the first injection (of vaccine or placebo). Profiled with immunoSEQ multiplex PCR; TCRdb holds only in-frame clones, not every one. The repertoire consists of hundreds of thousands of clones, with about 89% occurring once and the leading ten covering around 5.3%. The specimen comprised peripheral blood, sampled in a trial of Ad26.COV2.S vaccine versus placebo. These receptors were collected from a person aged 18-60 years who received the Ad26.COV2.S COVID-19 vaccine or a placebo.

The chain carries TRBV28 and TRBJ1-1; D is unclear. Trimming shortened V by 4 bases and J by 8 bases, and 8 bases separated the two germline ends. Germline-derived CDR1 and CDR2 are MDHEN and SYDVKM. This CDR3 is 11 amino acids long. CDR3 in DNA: TGTGCCAGCAGTTCTCGGCCAGAAGCTTTCTTT. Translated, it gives CASSSRPEAFF.

In nucleotides, the CDR3 is TGCAGCGTCTTGCTAGGGGGCAGTGGCTACGAGCAGTACTTC. It codes for CSVLLGGSGYEQYF. The chain has TRBV29-1 and TRBJ2-7; TRBD1 matches 7 bases. Germline V lookup: CDR1 SQVTM, CDR2 ANQGSEA. Unmatched junction bases numbered 11, after V lost 6 bases and J lost 3 bases. This CDR3 spans 14 amino acids.

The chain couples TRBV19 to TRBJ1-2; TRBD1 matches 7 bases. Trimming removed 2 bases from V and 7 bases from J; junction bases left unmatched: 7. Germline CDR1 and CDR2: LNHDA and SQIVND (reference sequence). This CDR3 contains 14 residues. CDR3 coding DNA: TGTGCCAGTAGTATAACAGGGGATTTGAGTGGCTACACCTTC. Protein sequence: CASSITGDLSGYTF.

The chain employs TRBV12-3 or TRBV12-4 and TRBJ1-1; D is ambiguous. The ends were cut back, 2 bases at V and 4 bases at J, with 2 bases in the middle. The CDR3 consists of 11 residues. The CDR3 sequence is CASSLSTEAFF. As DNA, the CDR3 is TGTGCCAGCAGTTTAAGCACTGAAGCTTTCTTT.

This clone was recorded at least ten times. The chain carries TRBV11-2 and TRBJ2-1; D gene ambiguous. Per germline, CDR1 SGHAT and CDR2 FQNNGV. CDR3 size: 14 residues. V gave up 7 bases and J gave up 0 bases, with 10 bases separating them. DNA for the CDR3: TGTGCCAGCACCACCTGGAGCTCCTACAATGAGCAGTTCTTC. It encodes CASTTWSSYNEQFF.

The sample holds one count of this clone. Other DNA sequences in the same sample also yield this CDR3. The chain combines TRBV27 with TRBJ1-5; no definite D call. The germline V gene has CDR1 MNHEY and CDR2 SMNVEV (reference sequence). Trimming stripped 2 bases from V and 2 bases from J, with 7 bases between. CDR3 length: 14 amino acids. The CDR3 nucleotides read TGTGCCAGCAGTTTAAAAGGTGGCAATCAGCCCCAGCATTTT. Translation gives CASSLKGGNQPQHF.

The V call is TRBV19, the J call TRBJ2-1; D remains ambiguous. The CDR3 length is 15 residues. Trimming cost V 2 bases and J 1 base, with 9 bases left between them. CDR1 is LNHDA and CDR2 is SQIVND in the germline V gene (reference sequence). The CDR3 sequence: CASSITRHSYNEQFF. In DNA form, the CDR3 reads TGTGCCAGTAGTATAACGAGGCATTCCTACAATGAGCAGTTCTTC.

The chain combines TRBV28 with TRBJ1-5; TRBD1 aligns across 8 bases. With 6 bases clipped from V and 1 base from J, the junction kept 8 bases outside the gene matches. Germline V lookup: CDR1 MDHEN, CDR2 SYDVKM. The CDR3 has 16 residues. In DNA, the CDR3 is TGTGCCAGCAGCCCGAACACAGGGGGGAGCAATCAGCCCCAGCATTTT. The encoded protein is CASSPNTGGSNQPQHF.

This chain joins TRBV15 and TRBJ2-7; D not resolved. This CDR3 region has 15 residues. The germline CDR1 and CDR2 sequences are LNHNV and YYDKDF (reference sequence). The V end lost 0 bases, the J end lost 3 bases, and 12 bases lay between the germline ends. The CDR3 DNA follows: TGTGCCACCAGCAGAGAAGTGGCCGCGAACTACGAGCAGTACTTC. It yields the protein CATSREVAANYEQYF.

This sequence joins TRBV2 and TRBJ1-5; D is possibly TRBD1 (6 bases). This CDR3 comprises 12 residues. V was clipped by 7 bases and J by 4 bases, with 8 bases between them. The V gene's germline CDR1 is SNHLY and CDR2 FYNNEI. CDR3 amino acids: CASTRGNQPQHF. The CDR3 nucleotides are TGTGCCAGCACCAGGGGAAATCAGCCCCAGCATTTT.

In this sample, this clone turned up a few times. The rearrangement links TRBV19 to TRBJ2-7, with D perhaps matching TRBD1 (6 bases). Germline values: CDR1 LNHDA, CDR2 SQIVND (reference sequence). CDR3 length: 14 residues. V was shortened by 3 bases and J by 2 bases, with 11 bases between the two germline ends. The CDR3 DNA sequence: TGTGCCAGTAGTATGGACAGCAAAACCTACGAGCAGTACTTC. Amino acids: CASSMDSKTYEQYF.